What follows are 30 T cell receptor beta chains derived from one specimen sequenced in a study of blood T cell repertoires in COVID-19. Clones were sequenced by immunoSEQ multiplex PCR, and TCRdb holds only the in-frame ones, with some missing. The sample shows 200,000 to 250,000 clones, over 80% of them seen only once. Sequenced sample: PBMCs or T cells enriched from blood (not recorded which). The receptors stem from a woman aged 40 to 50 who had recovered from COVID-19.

The DNA for the CDR3 is TGTGCCAGCAGCTTGCGACAGGGGAGAGGGTCCTACGAGCAGTACGTC. It is translated as CASSLRQGRGSYEQYV. V and J are TRBV5-6 and TRBJ2-7; TRBD1 aligns across 8 bases. The trim removed 1 base at V and 1 base at J, leaving 7 bases unmatched. The CDR3 is 16 residues long. Looked up from germline, CDR1 is SGHDT and CDR2 is YYEEEE.

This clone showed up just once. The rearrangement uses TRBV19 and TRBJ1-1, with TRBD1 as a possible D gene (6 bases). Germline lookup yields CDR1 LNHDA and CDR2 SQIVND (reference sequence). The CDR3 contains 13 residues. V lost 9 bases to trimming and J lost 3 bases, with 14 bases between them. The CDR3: CASGQTVDTEAFF. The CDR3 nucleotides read TGTGCCAGCGGACAGACGGTCGACACTGAAGCTTTCTTT.

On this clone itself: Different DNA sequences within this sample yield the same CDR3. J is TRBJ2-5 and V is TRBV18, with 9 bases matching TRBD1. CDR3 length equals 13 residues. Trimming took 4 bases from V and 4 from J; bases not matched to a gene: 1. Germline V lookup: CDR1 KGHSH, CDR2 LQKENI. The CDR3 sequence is CASSLGQGETQYF. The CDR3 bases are TGTGCCAGCTCACTGGGACAGGGAGAGACCCAGTACTTC.

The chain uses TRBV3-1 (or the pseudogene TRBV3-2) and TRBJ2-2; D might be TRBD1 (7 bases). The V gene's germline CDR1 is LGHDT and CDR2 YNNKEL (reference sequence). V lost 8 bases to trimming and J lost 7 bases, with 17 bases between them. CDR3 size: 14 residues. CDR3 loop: CASGVGGGRGELFF. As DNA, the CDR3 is TGTGCCAGCGGGGTTGGAGGGGGCCGCGGGGAGCTGTTTTTT.

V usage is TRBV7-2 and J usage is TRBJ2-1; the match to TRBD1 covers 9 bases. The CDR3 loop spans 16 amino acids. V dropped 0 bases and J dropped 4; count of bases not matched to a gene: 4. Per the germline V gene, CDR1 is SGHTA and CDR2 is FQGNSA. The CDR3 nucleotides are TGTGCCAGCAGCTTAGCCGGGACAGGGCGGTACAATGAGCAGTTCTTC. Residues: CASSLAGTGRYNEQFF.

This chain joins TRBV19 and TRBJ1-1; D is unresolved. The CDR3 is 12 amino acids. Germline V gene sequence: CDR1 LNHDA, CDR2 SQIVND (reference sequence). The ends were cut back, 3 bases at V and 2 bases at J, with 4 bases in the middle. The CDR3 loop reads CASSILNTEAFF. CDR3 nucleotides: TGTGCCAGTAGTATTCTCAACACTGAAGCTTTCTTT.

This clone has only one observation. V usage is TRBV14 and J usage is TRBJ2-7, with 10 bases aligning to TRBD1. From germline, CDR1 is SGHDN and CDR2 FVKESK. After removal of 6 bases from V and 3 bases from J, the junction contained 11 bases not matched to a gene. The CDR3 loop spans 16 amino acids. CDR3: CASRAKGGTGVYEQYV. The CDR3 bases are TGTGCCAGCAGAGCCAAGGGGGGGACAGGGGTCTACGAGCAGTACGTC.

The CDR3 coding sequence is TGTGCCAGCACCGGGGTTGGGACCCAGTACTTC. Translation gives CASTGVGTQYF. The V gene is TRBV7-8, the J gene TRBJ2-5, with D possibly being TRBD2 (5 bases). CDR1 is SGHVS and CDR2 is FQNEAQ in the germline V gene. Trimming removed 7 bases from V and 7 bases from J, with 10 bases in between. The CDR3 extends over 11 amino acids. The variable domain in full, completed from reference TRBV7-8 and TRBJ2-5, reads GAGVSQSPRYKVAKRGQDVALRCDPISGHVSLFWYQQALGQGPEFLTYFQNEAQLDKSGLPSDRFFAERPEGSVSTLKIQRTQQEDSAVYLCASTGVGTQYFGPGTRLLVL.

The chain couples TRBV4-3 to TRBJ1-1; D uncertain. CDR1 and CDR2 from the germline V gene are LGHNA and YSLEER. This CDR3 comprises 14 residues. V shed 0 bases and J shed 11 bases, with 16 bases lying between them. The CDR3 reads CASSQDFRSLGAFF. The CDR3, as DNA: TGCGCCAGCAGCCAAGATTTTAGGTCCCTAGGCGCTTTCTTT.

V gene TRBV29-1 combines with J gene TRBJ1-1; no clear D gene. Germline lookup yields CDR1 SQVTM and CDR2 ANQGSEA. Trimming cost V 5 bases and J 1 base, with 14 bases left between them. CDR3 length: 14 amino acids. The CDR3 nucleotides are TGCAGCGTTCGTTTACGGGTTTCGAACACTGAAGCTTTCTTT. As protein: CSVRLRVSNTEAFF.

The DNA of the CDR3 is TGTGCCAGCGCCGCGGCGCTGACGATGAATGAGCAGTTCTTC. It translates to CASAAALTMNEQFF. The chain employs TRBV3-1 (or the pseudogene TRBV3-2) and TRBJ2-1, with D unresolved. The CDR3 is 14 amino acids. CDR1 and CDR2 (germline): LGHDT, YNNKEL (reference sequence). The V gene lost 8 bases and the J gene lost 7 bases, with 18 bases spanning the gap.

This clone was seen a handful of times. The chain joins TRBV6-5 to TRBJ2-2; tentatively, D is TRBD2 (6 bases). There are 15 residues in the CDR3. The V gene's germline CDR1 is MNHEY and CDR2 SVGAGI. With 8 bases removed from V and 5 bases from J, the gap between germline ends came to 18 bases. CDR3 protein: CASFQDGRGTGELFF. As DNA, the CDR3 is TGTGCCAGCTTCCAGGACGGGAGAGGAACCGGGGAGCTGTTTTTT.

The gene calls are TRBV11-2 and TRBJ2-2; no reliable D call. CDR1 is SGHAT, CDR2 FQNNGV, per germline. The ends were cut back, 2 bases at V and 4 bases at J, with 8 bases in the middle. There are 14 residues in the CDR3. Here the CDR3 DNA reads TGTGCCAGCAGCTTACTAGTTCCCACCGGGGAGCTGTTTTTT. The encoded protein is CASSLLVPTGELFF.

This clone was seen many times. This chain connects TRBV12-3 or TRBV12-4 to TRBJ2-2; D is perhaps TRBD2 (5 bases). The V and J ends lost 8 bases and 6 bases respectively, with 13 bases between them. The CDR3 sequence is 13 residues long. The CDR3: CASAFEGSGELFF. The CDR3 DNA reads TGTGCCAGCGCTTTCGAGGGCTCCGGGGAGCTGTTTTTT.

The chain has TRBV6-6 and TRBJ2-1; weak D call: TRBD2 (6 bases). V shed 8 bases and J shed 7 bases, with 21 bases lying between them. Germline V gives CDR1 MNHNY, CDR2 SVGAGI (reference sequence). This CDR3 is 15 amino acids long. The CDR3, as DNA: TGTGCCAGCCGCCATGACGCGGGAACTTTGAATGAGCAGTTCTTC. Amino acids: CASRHDAGTLNEQFF.

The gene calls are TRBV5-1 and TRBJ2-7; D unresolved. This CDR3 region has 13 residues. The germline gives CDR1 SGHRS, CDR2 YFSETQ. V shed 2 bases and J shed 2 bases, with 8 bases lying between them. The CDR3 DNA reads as TGCGCCAGCAGCTTTTCTGGGCCCTACGAGCAGTACTTC. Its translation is CASSFSGPYEQYF.

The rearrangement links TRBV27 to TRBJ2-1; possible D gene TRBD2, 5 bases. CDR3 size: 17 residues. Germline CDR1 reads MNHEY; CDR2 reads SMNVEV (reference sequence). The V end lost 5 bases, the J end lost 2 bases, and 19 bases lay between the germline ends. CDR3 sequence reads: CASSPRPGERPYNEQFF. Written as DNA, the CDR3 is TGTGCCAGCAGTCCTCGACCTGGGGAGAGACCCTACAATGAGCAGTTCTTC.

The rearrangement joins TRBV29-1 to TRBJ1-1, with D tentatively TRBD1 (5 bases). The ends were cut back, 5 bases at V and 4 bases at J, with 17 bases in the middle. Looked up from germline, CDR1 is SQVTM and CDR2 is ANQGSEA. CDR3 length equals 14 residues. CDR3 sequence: CSVCGVGVSTEAFF. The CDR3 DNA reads TGCAGCGTTTGTGGGGTAGGGGTTAGCACTGAAGCTTTCTTT.

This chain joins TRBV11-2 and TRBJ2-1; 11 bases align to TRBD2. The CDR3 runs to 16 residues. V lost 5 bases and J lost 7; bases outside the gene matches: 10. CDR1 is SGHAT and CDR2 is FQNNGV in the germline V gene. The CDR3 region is CASSPIAGGRLNEQFF. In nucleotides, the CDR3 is TGTGCCAGCAGCCCCATAGCGGGAGGGAGGTTAAATGAGCAGTTCTTC.

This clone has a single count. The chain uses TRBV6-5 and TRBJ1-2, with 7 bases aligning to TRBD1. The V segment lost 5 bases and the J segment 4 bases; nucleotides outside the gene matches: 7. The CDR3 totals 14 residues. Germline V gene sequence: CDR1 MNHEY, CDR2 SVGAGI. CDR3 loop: CASSSRQGRYGYTF. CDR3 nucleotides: TGTGCCAGCAGTAGCCGACAGGGTCGCTATGGCTACACCTTC.

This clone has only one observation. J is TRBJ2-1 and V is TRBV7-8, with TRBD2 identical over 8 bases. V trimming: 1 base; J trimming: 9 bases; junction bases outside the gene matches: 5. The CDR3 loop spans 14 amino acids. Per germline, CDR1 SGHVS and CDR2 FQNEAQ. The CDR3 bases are TGTGCCAGCAGCTTAGGTGGCGGGACTAGTGAGCAGTTCTTC. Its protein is CASSLGGGTSEQFF.

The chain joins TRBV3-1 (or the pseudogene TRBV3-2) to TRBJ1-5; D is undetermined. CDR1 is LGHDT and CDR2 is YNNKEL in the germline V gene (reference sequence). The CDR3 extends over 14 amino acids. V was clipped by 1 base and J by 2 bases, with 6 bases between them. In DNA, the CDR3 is TGTGCCAGCAGCCAAGCGTCGGGCAATCAGCCCCAGCATTTT. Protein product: CASSQASGNQPQHF.

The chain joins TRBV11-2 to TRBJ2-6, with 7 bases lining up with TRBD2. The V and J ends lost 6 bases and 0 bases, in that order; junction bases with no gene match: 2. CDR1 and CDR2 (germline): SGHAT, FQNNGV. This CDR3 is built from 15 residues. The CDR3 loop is CASSRGDSGANVLTF. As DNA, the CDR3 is TGTGCCAGCAGTCGGGGGGACTCTGGGGCCAACGTCCTGACTTTC.

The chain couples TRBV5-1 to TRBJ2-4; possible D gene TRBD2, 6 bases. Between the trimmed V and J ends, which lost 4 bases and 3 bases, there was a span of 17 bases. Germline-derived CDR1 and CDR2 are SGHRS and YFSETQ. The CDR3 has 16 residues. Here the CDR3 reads CASSRPREFGKNIQYF. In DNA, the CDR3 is TGCGCCAGCAGCCGACCGCGGGAATTTGGCAAAAACATTCAGTACTTC.

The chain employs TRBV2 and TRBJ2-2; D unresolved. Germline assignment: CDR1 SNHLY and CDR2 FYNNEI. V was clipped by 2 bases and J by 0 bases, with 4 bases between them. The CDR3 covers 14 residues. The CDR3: CASSESANTGELFF. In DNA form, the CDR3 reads TGTGCCAGCAGTGAAAGCGCGAACACCGGGGAGCTGTTTTTT.

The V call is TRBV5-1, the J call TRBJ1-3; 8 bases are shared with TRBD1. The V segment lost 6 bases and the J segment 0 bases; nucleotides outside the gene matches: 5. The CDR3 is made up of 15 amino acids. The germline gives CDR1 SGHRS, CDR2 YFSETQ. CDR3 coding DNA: TGCGCCAGCAAGACAGGGGTGAGCTCTGGAAACACCATATATTTT. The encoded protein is CASKTGVSSGNTIYF.

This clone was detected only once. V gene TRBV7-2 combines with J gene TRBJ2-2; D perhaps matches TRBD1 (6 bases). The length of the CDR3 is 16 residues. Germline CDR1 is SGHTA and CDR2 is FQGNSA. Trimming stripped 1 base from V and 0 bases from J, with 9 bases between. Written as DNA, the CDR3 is TGTGCCAGCAGCTTAGTAGGACAGACGAACACCGGGGAGCTGTTTTTT. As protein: CASSLVGQTNTGELFF.

The CDR3 region is CASTGAPNQPQHF. The DNA of the CDR3 is TGTGCCAGCACAGGGGCGCCTAATCAGCCCCAGCATTTT. This chain joins TRBV6-5 and TRBJ1-5; tentative D call: TRBD1 (6 bases). Germline V lookup: CDR1 MNHEY, CDR2 SVGAGI. Deletions cut 7 bases from V and 4 bases from J, with 11 bases between. The CDR3 totals 13 residues.

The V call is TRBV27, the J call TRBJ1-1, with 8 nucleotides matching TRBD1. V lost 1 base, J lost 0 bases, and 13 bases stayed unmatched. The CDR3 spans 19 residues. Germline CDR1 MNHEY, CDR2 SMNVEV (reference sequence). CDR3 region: CASSLFRFRDRNLNTEAFF. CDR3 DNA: TGTGCCAGCAGTTTATTTCGATTCCGGGACAGGAACTTGAACACTGAAGCTTTCTTT.

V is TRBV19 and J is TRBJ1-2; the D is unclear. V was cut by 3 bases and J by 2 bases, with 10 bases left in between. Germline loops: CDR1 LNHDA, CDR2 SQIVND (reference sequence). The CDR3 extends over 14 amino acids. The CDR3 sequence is CASSIPSGNYGYTF. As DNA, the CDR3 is TGTGCCAGTAGTATCCCGTCAGGAAACTATGGCTACACCTTC.